This TCR beta chain was captured by sequencing in a study of CD8+CD57+ T cells in acquired aplastic anemia. Study context: Mean DNA quantity obtained from sorted CD4+ and CD8+ cells was 3.2 ug.

Patients picked for sequencing had shown CD8+CD57+ cell expansion detected by flow cytometry. A severe acquired aplastic anemia diagnosis applied to all patients. Using genomic DNA as the template, TCR beta VDJ and CDR3 profiling was carried out. TCRdb passed the reads through MiXCR, listing each CDR3 protein once. The sample contains approximately 470,000 distinct CDR3 sequences, more than 25% of which appear only once. General study findings and limits: Simpson's diversity of CD8+ cells was not significantly different in patients compared with controls. Overlapping CD8+ CDR3 repertoires of patients and controls contained 25 to 35 shared sequences.

The CDR3 has 13 amino acids. V lost 3 bases and J lost 9, with 12 bases in between. Germline CDR1 LNHDA, CDR2 SQIVND (reference sequence). This clonotype has a count of ten or more. Its antigen is currently unknown. V is TRBV19 and J is TRBJ1-5; the D is unclear. The sequenced sample consisted of sorted CD4+, CD8+, or CD8+CD57+ T cells (not recorded which) from PBMCs. This TCR came from a human donor with aplastic anemia. CDR3 DNA sequence: TGTGCCAGTAGTATGGGCCCCATTTGGCCCCAGCATTTT. Protein sequence: CASSMGPIWPQHF.